The clone carrying this T cell receptor (beta chain) was detected only once. Its antigen is not identified. The PCR was carried out with 60 Vbeta primers and 13 Jbeta primers. Study processing details: It was a later analysis that counted roughly 80 million unique TCR beta chains, of which approximately 11 million were shared. The table came from immunoSEQ multiplex PCR; TCRdb's copy has only in-frame clones and leaves some out. That table is the source of V, J and clone size, and D and trimming were worked out from the DNA. The profile shows roughly 140,000 clones, roughly 64% of them singletons. The sample comes from a study of cytomegalovirus exposure and HLA in healthy donors. V shed 8 bases and J 0 bases; nucleotides not matched to a gene: 11. Germline values: CDR1 MGHDK, CDR2 SYGVNS. The CDR3 totals 16 residues. General study points: Trimming of TCR beta V- and J-genes showed a link, identified in a later analysis, to a missense DCLRE1C variant. The authors confirmed in vitro that three CMV-associated chains were specific for CMV antigens. After further analysis at a later stage, 16,951 TCR beta sequences were associated with HLA alleles at 0.05 false discovery rate.

The genes are TRBV25-1 and TRBJ2-3; TRBD2 matches at 7 bases. This sequence was found in a woman in her 30s in good health and CMV-seropositive. The sample taken for sequencing was PBMCs. In nucleotides, the CDR3 is TGTGCCAGCTCTAAGTGGGAGGGAACTAGCACAGATACGCAGTATTTT. Translation: CASSKWEGTSTDTQYF. Full variable domain (outside the CDR3, taken from reference TRBV25-1 and TRBJ2-3): EADIYQTPRYLVIGTGKKITLECSQTMGHDKMYWYQQDPGMELHLIHYSYGVNSTEKGDLSSESTVSRIRTEHFPLTLESARPSHTSQYLCASSKWEGTSTDTQYFGPGTRLTVL.